This entry is about one TCR beta chain. The entry originates in a study of response to subunit inactivated influenza vaccine. CDR3 length: 14 residues. The V and J ends lost 1 base and 4 bases respectively, with 12 bases between them. Germline V gene data show CDR1 as SGHRS and CDR2 as YFSETQ. MiXCR was run by TCRdb on the RT-PCR reads, yielding one entry per CDR3 protein. The data show hundreds of thousands of distinct CDR3 sequences, 11% seen once. This same sample was also part of a study on T cells expressing NK-cell markers. That study adds: It was by 5'RACE template switching with UMIs that TCR beta cDNA was made. In sorted CD3+CD56+NKG2C+, CD3+CD56+NKG2C- and CD3+CD56-NKG2C+ T cells, TCR beta repertoires were obtained. One of the eight sequenced donors was seronegative, whereas the other seven were HCMV-seropositive. Several experiments employed an anti-gamma-delta TCR antibody to confine sorting to alpha-beta TCR T cells. Dominant NKG2C+ clonotypes were found to form roughly 1.0-7.5% of CD8+ T cells in roughly 6 donors.

The V and J genes are TRBV5-1 and TRBJ2-7; D is ambiguous. Material: PBMCs from blood, obtained on the day of vaccination. This TCR derives from a man aged 50 to 60 who received an inactivated influenza vaccine. The CDR3 nucleotides are TGCGCCAGCAGCTTGCTCCGGACGGCATACGAGCAGTACTTC. Translation gives CASSLLRTAYEQYF.